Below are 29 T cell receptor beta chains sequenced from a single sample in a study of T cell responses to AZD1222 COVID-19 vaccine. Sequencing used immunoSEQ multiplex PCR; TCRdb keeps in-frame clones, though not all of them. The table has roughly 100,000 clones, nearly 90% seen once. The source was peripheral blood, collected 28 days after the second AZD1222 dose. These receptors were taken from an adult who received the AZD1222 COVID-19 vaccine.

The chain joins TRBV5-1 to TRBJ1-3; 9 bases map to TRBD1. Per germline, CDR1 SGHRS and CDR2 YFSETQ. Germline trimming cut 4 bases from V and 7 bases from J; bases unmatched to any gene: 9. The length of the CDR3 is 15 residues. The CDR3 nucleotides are TGCGCCAGCAGCGTACAGGGGGCACGCACTAACACCATATATTTT. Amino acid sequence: CASSVQGARTNTIYF.

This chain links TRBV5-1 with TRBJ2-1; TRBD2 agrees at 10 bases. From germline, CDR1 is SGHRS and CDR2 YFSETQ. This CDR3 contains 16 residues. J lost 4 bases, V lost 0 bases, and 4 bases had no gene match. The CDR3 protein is CASSLGLAGGYNEQFF. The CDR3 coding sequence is TGCGCCAGCAGCTTGGGTTTAGCGGGAGGATACAATGAGCAGTTCTTC. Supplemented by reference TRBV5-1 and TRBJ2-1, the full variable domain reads KAGVTQTPRYLIKTRGQQVTLSCSPISGHRSVSWYQQTPGQGLQFLFEYFSETQRNKGNFPGRFSGRQFSNSRSEMNVSTLELGDSALYLCASSLGLAGGYNEQFFGPGTRLTVL.

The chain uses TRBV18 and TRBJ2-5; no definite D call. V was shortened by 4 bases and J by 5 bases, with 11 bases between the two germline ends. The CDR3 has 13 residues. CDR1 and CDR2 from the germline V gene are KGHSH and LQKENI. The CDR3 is CASSLRTWETQYF. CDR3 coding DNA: TGTGCCAGCTCACTGAGGACGTGGGAGACCCAGTACTTC.

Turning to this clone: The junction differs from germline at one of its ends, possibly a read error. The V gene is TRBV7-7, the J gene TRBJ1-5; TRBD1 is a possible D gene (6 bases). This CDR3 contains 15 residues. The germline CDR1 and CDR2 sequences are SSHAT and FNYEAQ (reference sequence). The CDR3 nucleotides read TGTGCTAGCAGTCCTCAGGGGACCCCCAATCAGCCCCAGCATTTT. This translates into CASSPQGTPNQPQHF.

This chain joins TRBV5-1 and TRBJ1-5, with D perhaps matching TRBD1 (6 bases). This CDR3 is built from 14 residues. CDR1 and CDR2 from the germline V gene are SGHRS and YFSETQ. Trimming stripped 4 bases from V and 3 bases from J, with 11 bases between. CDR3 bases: TGCGCCAGCAGCCTCACAGGGTTCAATCAGCCCCAGCATTTT. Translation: CASSLTGFNQPQHF.

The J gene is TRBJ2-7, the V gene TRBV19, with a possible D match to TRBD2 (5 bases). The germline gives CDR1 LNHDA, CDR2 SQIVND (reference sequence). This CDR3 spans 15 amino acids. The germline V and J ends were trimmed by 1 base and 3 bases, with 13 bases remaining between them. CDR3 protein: CASSIGAGVGYEQYF. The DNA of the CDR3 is TGTGCCAGTAGTATAGGGGCCGGGGTCGGCTACGAGCAGTACTTC.

The CDR3 sequence: CASKEKGEQYF. Here the CDR3 DNA reads TGTGCCAGCAAAGAGAAGGGCGAGCAGTACTTC. This chain links TRBV6-5 with TRBJ2-7; no firm D call. The ends were cut back, 7 bases at V and 6 bases at J, with 10 bases in the middle. The CDR3 contains 11 residues. CDR1 is MNHEY, CDR2 SVGAGI, per germline.

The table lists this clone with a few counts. CDR3 sequence: CASSEDTSGSYEQYF. The CDR3 DNA follows: TGTGCCAGCAGTGAAGATACTAGCGGGAGCTACGAGCAGTACTTC. The V call is TRBV6-1, the J call TRBJ2-7; TRBD2 matches 11 bases. V lost 1 base to trimming and J lost 3 bases; unmatched junction nucleotides: 2. In germline, CDR1 is MNHNS, CDR2 SASEGT. The CDR3 totals 15 residues.

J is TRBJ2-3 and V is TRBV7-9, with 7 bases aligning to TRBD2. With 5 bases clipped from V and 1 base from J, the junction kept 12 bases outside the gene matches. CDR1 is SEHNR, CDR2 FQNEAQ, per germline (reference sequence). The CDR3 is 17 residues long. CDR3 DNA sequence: TGTGCCAGCAGCCACAAGACTAGCAGTATCCGCACAGATACGCAGTATTTT. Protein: CASSHKTSSIRTDTQYF.

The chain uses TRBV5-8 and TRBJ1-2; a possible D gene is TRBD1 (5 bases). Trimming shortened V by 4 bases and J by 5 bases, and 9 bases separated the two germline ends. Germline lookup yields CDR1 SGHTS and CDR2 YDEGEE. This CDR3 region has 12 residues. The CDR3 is CASSLDSYGYTF. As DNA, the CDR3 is TGTGCCAGCAGCCTCGACAGTTATGGCTACACCTTC.

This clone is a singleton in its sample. CDR3 in amino acids: CASSPLHGTHEQYF. The CDR3 DNA follows: TGTGCCAGCAGCCCGCTTCACGGGACCCACGAGCAGTACTTC. The rearrangement links TRBV11-3 to TRBJ2-7, with D perhaps assigned TRBD1 or TRBD2 (5 bases each). V was pared by 5 bases and J by 5 bases, with 16 bases between. Germline CDR1 SGHNT, CDR2 YENEEA. CDR3 length: 14 amino acids.

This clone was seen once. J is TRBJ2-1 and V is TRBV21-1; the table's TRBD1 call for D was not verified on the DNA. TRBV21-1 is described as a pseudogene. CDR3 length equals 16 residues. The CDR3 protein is CASSKETGSSYNEQFF. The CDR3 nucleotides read TGTGCCAGCAGCAAAGAAACAGGATCCTCCTACAATGAGCAGTTCTTC.

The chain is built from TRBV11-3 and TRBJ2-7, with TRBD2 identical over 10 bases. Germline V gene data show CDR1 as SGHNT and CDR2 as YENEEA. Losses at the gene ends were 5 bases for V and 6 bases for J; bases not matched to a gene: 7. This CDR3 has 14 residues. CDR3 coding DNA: TGTGCCAGCAGCGAAGCGGGACTAGCGAGCGAGCAGTACTTC. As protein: CASSEAGLASEQYF.

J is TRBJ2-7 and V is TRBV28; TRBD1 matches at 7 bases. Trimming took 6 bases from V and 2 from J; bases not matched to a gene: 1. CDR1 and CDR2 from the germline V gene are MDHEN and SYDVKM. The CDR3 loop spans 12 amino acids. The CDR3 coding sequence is TGTGCCAGCAGGACAGGGACCTACGAGCAGTACTTC. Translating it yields CASRTGTYEQYF.

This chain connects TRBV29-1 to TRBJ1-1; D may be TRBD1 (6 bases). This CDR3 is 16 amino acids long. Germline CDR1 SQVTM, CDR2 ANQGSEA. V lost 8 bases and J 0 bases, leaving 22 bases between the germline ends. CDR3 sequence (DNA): TGCAGCCCCCCCGGCGGTGACAGGCTATTGAACACTGAAGCTTTCTTT. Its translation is CSPPGGDRLLNTEAFF.

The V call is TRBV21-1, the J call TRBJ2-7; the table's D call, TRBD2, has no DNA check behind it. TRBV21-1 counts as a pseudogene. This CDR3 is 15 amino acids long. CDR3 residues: CASNRSGRVSYEQYF. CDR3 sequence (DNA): TGTGCCAGCAACCGTAGCGGGAGGGTCTCCTACGAGCAGTACTTC.

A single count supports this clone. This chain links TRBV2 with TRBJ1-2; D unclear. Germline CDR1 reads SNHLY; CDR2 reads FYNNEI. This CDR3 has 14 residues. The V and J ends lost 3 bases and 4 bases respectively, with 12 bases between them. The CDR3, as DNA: TGTGCCAGCAGTGACGCGGTACTGAGCTATGGCTACACCTTC. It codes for CASSDAVLSYGYTF.

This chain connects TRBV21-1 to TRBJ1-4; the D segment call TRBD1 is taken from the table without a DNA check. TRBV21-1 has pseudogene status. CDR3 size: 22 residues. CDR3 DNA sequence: TGTGCCAGCACGCGGACAGGGGATCATTCCCCGATAAGAATCTCAACTAATGAAAAACTGTTTTTT. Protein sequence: CASTRTGDHSPIRISTNEKLFF.

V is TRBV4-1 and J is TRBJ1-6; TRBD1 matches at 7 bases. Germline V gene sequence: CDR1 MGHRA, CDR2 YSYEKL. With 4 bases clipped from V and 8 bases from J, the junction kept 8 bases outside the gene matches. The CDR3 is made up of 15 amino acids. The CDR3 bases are TGCGCCAGCAGCCTAATCGGACAGGTGGATTCACCCCTCCACTTT. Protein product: CASSLIGQVDSPLHF.

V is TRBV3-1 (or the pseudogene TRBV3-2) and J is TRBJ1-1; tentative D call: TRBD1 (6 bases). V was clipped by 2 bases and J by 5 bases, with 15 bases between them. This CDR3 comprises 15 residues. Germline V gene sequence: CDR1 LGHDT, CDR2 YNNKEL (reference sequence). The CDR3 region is CASSQTDLQGTEAFF. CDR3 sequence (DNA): TGTGCCAGCAGCCAAACCGATCTACAGGGAACTGAAGCTTTCTTT.

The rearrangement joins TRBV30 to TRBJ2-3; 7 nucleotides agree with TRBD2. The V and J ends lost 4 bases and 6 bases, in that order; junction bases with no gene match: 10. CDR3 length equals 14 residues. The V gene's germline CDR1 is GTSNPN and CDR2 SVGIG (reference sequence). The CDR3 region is CAWTARLAGDTQYF. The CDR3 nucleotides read TGTGCCTGGACCGCTCGACTAGCTGGTGATACGCAGTATTTT.

The CDR3 spells CASSDAGPLEQFF. In DNA form, the CDR3 reads TGTGCCAGCAGTGATGCAGGACCCCTTGAGCAGTTCTTC. This rearrangement joins TRBV25-1 to TRBJ2-1; D unresolved. The V end lost 3 bases, the J end lost 9 bases, and 12 bases lay between the germline ends. Germline CDR1 reads MGHDK; CDR2 reads SYGVNS. The CDR3 sequence is 13 residues long.

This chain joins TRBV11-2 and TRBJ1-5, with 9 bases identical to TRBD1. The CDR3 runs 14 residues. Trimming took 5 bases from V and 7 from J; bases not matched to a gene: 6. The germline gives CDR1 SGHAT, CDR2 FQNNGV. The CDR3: CASSETGGGQPQHF. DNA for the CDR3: TGTGCCAGCAGCGAAACAGGGGGCGGCCAGCCCCAGCATTTT.

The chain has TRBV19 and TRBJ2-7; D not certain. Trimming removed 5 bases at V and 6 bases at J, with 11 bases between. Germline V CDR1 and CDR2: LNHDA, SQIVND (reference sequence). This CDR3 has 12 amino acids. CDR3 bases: TGTGCCAGTAGTCACCTTCTAGGCGAGCAGTACTTC. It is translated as CASSHLLGEQYF.

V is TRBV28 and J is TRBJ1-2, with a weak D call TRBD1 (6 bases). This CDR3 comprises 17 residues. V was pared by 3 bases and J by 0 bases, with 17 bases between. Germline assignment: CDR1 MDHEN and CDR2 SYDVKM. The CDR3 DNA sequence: TGTGCCAGCAGTTTCTCACCCGACAGGTATCCTAACTATGGCTACACCTTC. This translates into CASSFSPDRYPNYGYTF.

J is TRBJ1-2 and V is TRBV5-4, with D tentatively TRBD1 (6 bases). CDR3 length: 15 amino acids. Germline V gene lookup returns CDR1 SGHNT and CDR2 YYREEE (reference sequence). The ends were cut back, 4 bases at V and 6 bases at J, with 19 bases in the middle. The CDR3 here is CASSPERGLRHGYTF. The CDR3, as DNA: TGTGCCAGCAGCCCGGAGCGGGGGCTGCGACATGGCTACACCTTC.

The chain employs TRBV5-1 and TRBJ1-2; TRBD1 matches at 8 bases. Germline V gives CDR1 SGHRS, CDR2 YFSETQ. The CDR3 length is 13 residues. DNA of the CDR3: TGCGCTAGCGGACAGGGTTCGTTGGTCGGCTACACCTTC. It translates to CASGQGSLVGYTF.

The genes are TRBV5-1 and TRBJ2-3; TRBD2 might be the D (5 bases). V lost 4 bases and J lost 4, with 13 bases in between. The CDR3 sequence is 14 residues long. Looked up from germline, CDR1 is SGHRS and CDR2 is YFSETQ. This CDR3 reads CASSPGARADTQYF. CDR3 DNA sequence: TGCGCCAGCAGCCCGGGCGCGCGGGCAGATACGCAGTATTTT.

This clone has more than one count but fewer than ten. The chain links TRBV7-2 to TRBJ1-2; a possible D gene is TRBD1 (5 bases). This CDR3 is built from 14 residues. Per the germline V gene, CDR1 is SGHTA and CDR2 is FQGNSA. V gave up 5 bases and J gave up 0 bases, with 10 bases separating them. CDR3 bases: TGTGCCAGCAGCCCCGGGGGGACTAACTATGGCTACACCTTC. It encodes CASSPGGTNYGYTF.